A single count supports the clone carrying this T cell receptor beta chain. Antigen specificity is unknown. Researchers ran the PCR with 60 Vbeta and 13 Jbeta primers. Measured with immunoSEQ multiplex PCR; TCRdb has only the in-frame clones, and not every one. The sample carries some 180,000 clones, 77% recorded once. CDR1 and CDR2 (germline): SGDLS, YYNGEE. V lost 4 bases and J lost 1; bases outside the gene matches: 6. The CDR3 loop spans 15 amino acids. This record belongs to a study of cytomegalovirus exposure and HLA in healthy donors. General study results and limits: Exclusion applied to some V segments, including TRBV6-2 and TRBV6-3, as they were indistinguishable.

The receptor's source is a man aged 18 to 30 in good health and CMV-seronegative. Sequenced sample: PBMCs. The V call is TRBV9, the J call TRBJ2-5; 8 positions match TRBD2. Here the CDR3 DNA reads TGTGCCAGCAGCCTACTCGGGGGGGTCCAAGAGACCCAGTACTTC. Translation: CASSLLGGVQETQYF.